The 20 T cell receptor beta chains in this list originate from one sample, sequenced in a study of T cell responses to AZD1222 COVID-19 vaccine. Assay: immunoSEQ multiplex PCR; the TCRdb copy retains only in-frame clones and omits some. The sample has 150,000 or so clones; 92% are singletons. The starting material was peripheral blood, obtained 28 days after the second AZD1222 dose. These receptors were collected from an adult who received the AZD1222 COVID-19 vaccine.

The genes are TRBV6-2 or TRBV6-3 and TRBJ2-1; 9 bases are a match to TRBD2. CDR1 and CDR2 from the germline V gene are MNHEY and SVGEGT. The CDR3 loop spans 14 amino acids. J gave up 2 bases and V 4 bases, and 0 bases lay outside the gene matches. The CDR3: CASSLAGAYNEQFF. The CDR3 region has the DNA TGTGCCAGCAGTTTAGCGGGGGCCTACAATGAGCAGTTCTTC.

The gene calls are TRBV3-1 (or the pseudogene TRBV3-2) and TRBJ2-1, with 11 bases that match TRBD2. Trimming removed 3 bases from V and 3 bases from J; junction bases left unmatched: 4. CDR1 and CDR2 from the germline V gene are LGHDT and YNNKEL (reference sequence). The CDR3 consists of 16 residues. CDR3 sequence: CASSHASGGLYNEQFF. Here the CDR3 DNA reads TGTGCCAGCAGCCATGCTAGCGGGGGGCTCTACAATGAGCAGTTCTTC.

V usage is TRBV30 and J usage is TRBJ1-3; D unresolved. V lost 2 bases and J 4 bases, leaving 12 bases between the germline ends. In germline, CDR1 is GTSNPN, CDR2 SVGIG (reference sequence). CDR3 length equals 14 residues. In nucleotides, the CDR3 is TGTGCCTGGAGTCAGGCCTATGGGGGAAACACCATATATTTT. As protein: CAWSQAYGGNTIYF.

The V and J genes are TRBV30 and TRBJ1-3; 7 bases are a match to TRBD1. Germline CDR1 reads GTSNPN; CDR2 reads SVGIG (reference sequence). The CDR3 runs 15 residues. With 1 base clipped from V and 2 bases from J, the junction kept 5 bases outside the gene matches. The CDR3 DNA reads TGTGCCTGGAGTGCCCAGGGGACAGCTGGAAACACCATATATTTT. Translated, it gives CAWSAQGTAGNTIYF.

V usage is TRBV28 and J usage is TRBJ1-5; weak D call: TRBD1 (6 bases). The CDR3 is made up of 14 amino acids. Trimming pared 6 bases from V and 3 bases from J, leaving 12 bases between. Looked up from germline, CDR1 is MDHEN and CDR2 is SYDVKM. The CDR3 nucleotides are TGTGCCAGCAGGACTGAGGGGGACAATCAGCCCCAGCATTTT. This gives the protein CASRTEGDNQPQHF.

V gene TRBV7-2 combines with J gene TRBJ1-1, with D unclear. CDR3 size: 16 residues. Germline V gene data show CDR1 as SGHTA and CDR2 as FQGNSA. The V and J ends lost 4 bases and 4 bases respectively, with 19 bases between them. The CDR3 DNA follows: TGTGCCAGCAGCTACGGACGAGGCGACGGAGCCACTGAAGCTTTCTTT. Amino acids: CASSYGRGDGATEAFF.

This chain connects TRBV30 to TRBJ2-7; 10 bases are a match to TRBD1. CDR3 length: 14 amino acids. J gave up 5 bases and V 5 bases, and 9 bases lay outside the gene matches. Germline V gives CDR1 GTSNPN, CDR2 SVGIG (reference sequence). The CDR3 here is CAWDPGQGRNEQYF. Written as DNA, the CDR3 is TGTGCCTGGGACCCGGGACAGGGGAGAAACGAGCAGTACTTC. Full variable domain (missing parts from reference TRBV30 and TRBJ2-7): SQTIHQWPATLVQPVGSPLSLECTVEGTSNPNLYWYRQAAGRGLQLLFYSVGIGQISSEVPQNLSASRPQDRQFILSSKKLLLSDSGFYLCAWDPGQGRNEQYFGPGTRLTVT.

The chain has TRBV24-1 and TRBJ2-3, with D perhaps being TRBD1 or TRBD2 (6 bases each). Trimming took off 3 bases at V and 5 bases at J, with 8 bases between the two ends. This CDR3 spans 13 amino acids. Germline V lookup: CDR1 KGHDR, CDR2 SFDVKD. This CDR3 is CATSDGGGDTQYF. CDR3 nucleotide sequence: TGTGCCACCAGTGATGGAGGGGGAGATACGCAGTATTTT.

CDR3 sequence: CATSDFGGGSSMTQYF. CDR3 nucleotide sequence: TGTGCCACCAGTGATTTCGGCGGGGGCAGTTCGATGACCCAGTACTTC. The rearrangement links TRBV24-1 to TRBJ2-5, with a possible D match to TRBD2 (7 bases). The CDR3 is made up of 16 amino acids. V lost 1 base to trimming and J lost 7 bases, with 18 bases between them. Germline V gene lookup returns CDR1 KGHDR and CDR2 SFDVKD.

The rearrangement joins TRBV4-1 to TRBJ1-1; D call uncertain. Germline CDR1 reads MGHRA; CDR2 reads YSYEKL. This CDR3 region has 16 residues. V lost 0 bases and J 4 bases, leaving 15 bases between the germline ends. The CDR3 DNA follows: TGCGCCAGCAGCCAAGATCGGGGAACGCGGGGCACTGAAGCTTTCTTT. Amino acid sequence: CASSQDRGTRGTEAFF.

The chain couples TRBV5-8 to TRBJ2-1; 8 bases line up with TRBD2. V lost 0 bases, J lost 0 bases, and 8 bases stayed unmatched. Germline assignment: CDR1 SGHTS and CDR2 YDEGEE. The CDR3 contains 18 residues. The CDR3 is CASSLAGTSGNSYNEQFF. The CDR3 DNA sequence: TGTGCCAGCAGCTTGGCGGGAACTAGCGGAAACTCCTACAATGAGCAGTTCTTC.

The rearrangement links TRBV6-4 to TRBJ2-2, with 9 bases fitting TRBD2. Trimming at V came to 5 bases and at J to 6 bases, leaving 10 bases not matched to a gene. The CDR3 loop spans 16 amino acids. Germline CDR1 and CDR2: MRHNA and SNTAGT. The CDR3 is CASSPIAGENAGELFF. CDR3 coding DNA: TGTGCCAGCAGTCCAATAGCGGGAGAAAACGCCGGGGAGCTGTTTTTT.

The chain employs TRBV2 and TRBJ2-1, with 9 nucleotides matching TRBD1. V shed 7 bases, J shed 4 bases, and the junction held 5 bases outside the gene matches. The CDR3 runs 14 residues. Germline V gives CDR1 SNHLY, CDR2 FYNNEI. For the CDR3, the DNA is TGTGCCAGCAAATGGGACAGGGAATACAATGAGCAGTTCTTC. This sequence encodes CASKWDREYNEQFF. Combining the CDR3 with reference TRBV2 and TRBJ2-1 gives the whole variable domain EPEVTQTPSHQVTQMGQEVILRCVPISNHLYFYWYRQILGQKVEFLVSFYNNEISEKSEIFDDQFSVERPDGSNFTLKIRSTKLEDSAMYFCASKWDREYNEQFFGPGTRLTVL.

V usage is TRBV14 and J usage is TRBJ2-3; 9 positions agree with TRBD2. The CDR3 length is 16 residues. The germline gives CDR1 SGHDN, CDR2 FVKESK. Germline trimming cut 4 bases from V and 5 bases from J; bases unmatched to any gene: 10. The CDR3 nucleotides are TGTGCCAGCAGCCGCCTCGCGGGGGGGCTGCAAGATACGCAGTATTTT. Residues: CASSRLAGGLQDTQYF.

CDR3 DNA: TGTGCCACCAGCAGAGATCGGGGTGAAGCTTTCTTT. This sequence encodes CATSRDRGEAFF. The V call is TRBV15, the J call TRBJ1-1; D remains ambiguous. Germline CDR1 is LNHNV and CDR2 is YYDKDF (reference sequence). The CDR3 is 12 amino acids. V lost 0 bases and J lost 7, with 6 bases in between.

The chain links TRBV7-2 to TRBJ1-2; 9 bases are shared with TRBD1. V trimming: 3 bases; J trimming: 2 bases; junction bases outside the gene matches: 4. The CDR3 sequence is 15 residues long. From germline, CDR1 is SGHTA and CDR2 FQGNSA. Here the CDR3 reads CASSFQQGANYGYTF. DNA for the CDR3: TGTGCCAGCAGCTTTCAACAGGGGGCGAACTATGGCTACACCTTC.

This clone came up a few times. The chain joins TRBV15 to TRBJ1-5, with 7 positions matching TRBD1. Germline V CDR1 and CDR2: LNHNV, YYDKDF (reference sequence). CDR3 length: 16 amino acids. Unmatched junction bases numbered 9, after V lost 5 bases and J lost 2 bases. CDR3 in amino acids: CATSVTGAGGNQPQHF. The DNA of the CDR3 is TGTGCCACCAGCGTAACAGGGGCAGGTGGCAATCAGCCCCAGCATTTT.

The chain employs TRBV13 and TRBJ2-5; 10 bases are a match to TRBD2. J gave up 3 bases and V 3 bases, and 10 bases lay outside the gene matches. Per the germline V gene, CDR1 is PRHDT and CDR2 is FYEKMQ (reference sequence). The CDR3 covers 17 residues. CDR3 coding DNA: TGTGCCAGCAGCTTGTACGTCGAGCGGGGGGGCAAAGAGACCCAGTACTTC. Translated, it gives CASSLYVERGGKETQYF.

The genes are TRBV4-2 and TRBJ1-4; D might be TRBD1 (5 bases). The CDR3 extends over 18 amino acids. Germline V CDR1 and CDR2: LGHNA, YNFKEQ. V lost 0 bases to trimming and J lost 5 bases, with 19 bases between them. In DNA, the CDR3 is TGTGCCAGCAGCCAAGATACCAGGGCCACCTACTTGAATGAAAAACTGTTTTTT. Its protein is CASSQDTRATYLNEKLFF.

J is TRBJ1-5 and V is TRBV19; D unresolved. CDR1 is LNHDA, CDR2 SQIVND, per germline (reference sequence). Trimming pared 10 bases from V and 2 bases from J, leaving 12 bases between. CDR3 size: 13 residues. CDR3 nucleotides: TGTGCCACCGAGGATGGAGGCAATCAGCCCCAGCATTTT. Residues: CATEDGGNQPQHF. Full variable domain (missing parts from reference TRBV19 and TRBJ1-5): DGGITQSPKYLFRKEGQNVTLSCEQNLNHDAMYWYRQDPGQGLRLIYYSQIVNDFQKGDIAEGYSVSREKKESFPLTVTSAQKNPTAFYLCATEDGGNQPQHFGDGTRLSIL.